This section outlines one TCR beta chain sequence together with its context. Its antigen remains unknown. Measured with immunoSEQ multiplex PCR; TCRdb has only the in-frame clones, and not every one. Of about 140,000 clones detected, more than 75% appear once; the ten largest clones hold roughly 7.2%. The data are from a study of cytotoxic CD8 clonotypes in ibrutinib-treated CLL. The study's findings and limits: Circulating CD8+ T-cell counts were tracked by baseline clonality, which exceeded that of age-matched healthy donors. Ibrutinib response saw clonality rise, and progression saw it return toward baseline. Among the clonotypes, public ones were uncommon and contracted or held stable on treatment.

This CDR3 has 15 amino acids. Trimming cost V 4 bases and J 3 bases; bases outside gene matches: 6. Germline CDR1 is SGHRS and CDR2 is YFSETQ. TCR beta library input comprised around 2 micrograms of genomic DNA from cryopreserved PBMCs. This rearrangement joins TRBV5-1 to TRBJ2-5, with 10 bases matching TRBD2. Sequencing was performed on PBMCs, taken after 36 months of ibrutinib treatment. This TCR came from a human donor with chronic lymphocytic leukemia. CDR3 nucleotide sequence: TGCGCCAGCAGCCTAACTAGCGGGGCGGAAGAGACCCAGTACTTC. Its translation is CASSLTSGAEETQYF. Together with reference TRBV5-1 and TRBJ2-5, the CDR3 gives the full variable domain: KAGVTQTPRYLIKTRGQQVTLSCSPISGHRSVSWYQQTPGQGLQFLFEYFSETQRNKGNFPGRFSGRQFSNSRSEMNVSTLELGDSALYLCASSLTSGAEETQYFGPGTRLLVL.